The T cell receptor (beta chain) under discussion was sequenced for a study of cytomegalovirus exposure and HLA in healthy donors. The CDR3 length is 13 residues. V was trimmed by 5 bases and J by 12 bases, leaving 17 bases between them. Germline V gene lookup returns CDR1 WNHNN and CDR2 SYGVQD (reference sequence). The PCR had 60 Vbeta and 13 Jbeta primers. Some clones are missing from TCRdb's copy, which holds only in-frame ones; the method was immunoSEQ multiplex PCR. The sample yields about 110,000 clones, about four fifths seen once. In regard to this clone: Its specificity is unknown.

Broader study findings: The study carried out a later analysis of TCR beta sequences. It associated under 20,000 of them with specific HLA alleles at a false discovery rate of 0.05. TCR beta V- and J-gene trimming was later associated with a missense DCLRE1C variant. Later analysis suggested links between common viral pathogens and several top significant clusters.

The chain uses TRBV10-1 and TRBJ2-1; possibly TRBD1 for D (6 bases). Source material: PBMCs. The source is a woman in her twenties or thirties in good health and CMV-seronegative. The CDR3 loop is CASSNQGRSWQFF. Here the CDR3 DNA reads TGCGCCAGCAGTAACCAGGGGCGCAGTTGGCAGTTCTTC.